Listed below are T cell receptor beta chains from one sample, sequenced in a study of T-cell memory formation after mild COVID-19. TCRdb re-analysed the 5' RACE reads in MiXCR, keeping a single row per CDR3 protein. The table shows 300,000 to 350,000 distinct CDR3 sequences, with about an eighth occurring only once. Sequencing was carried out using PBMCs or a T cell subset sorted from them (not recorded which). The source of these receptors is a man between 18 and 35 years old who had mild COVID-19 (a few samples of this study predate the infection). Cell type and time point are not known. The CDR3 runs from the conserved cysteine through the conserved F or W. D genes are given only for firm matches. Not every row has a clone size; where given, it reads once, few, many or a size class.

abundance: NA; j_gene: TRBJ2-5; v_gene: TRBV10-3; d_gene: NA; CDR3aa: CAISGQGRSGGPETQYF; CDR3nt: TGTGCCATCAGTGGACAGGGACGGAGCGGGGGACCCGAGACCCAGTACTTC
abundance: NA; j_gene: TRBJ2-1; v_gene: TRBV10-3; d_gene: TRBD1; CDR3aa: CAISGAGGAQRNEQFF; CDR3nt: TGTGCCATCAGTGGGGCAGGGGGCGCACAACGCAATGAGCAGTTCTTC
abundance: NA; j_gene: TRBJ2-7; v_gene: TRBV12-3/TRBV12-4; d_gene: NA; CDR3aa: CASSSGGTQSYEQYF; CDR3nt: TGTGCCAGCAGCTCTGGGGGGACACAATCCTACGAGCAGTACTTC
abundance: many; j_gene: TRBJ2-3; v_gene: TRBV6-4; d_gene: TRBD2; CDR3aa: CASSESSGGQLDTQYF; CDR3nt: TGTGCCAGCAGTGAGTCTAGCGGGGGCCAACTTGATACGCAGTATTTT
abundance: few; j_gene: TRBJ1-1; v_gene: TRBV5-1; d_gene: NA; CDR3aa: CASSRGGGPAFF; CDR3nt: TGCGCCAGCAGCCGAGGAGGAGGGCCAGCTTTCTTT
abundance: many; j_gene: TRBJ1-1; v_gene: TRBV7-2; d_gene: NA; CDR3aa: CASSLARRGANTEAFF; CDR3nt: TGTGCCAGCAGCTTAGCAAGGCGGGGGGCAAACACTGAAGCTTTCTTT
abundance: NA; j_gene: TRBJ2-1; v_gene: TRBV9; d_gene: NA; CDR3aa: CASSTQGSGYNEQFF; CDR3nt: TGTGCCAGCAGCACCCAAGGGTCAGGCTACAATGAGCAGTTCTTC
abundance: NA; j_gene: TRBJ2-5; v_gene: TRBV7-9; d_gene: TRBD1; CDR3aa: CASSSSGQGAWETQYF; CDR3nt: TGTGCCAGCAGCTCAAGCGGACAGGGGGCTTGGGAGACCCAGTACTTC
abundance: few; j_gene: TRBJ2-2; v_gene: TRBV18; d_gene: NA; CDR3aa: CASSPGITGELFF; CDR3nt: TGTGCCAGCTCACCAGGAATCACCGGGGAGCTGTTTTTT
abundance: NA; j_gene: TRBJ1-6; v_gene: TRBV3-1; d_gene: TRBD1; CDR3aa: CASSQDTPLPGGGLHF; CDR3nt: TGTGCCAGCAGCCAAGATACTCCCCTCCCAGGGGGAGGGCTCCACTTT
abundance: NA; j_gene: TRBJ2-7; v_gene: TRBV5-1; d_gene: NA; CDR3aa: CASSGRDSAYEQDF; CDR3nt: TGCGCCAGCAGCGGGCGGGACAGCGCCTACGAGCAGGACTTC
abundance: few; j_gene: TRBJ1-5; v_gene: TRBV15; d_gene: TRBD1; CDR3aa: CATSPRQGATDQPQHF; CDR3nt: TGTGCCACCAGCCCACGACAGGGGGCGACGGATCAGCCCCAGCATTTT
abundance: few; j_gene: TRBJ1-2; v_gene: TRBV4-3; d_gene: NA; CDR3aa: CASSQEWGWKGYTF; CDR3nt: TGCGCCAGCAGCCAAGAATGGGGGTGGAAGGGCTACACCTTC
abundance: few; j_gene: TRBJ1-2; v_gene: TRBV5-6; d_gene: NA; CDR3aa: CASSADRFHGYTF; CDR3nt: TGTGCCAGCAGCGCTGACAGGTTCCATGGCTACACCTTC
abundance: many; j_gene: TRBJ2-3; v_gene: TRBV6-5; d_gene: TRBD2; CDR3aa: CASSYSPRGGRDTQYF; CDR3nt: TGTGCCAGCAGTTACTCGCCGCGGGGGGGCAGGGATACGCAGTATTTT
abundance: once; j_gene: TRBJ1-1; v_gene: TRBV14; d_gene: NA; CDR3aa: CASSQEQGRAEAFF; CDR3nt: TGTGCCAGCAGCCAAGAGCAGGGGAGAGCTGAAGCTTTCTTT
abundance: NA; j_gene: TRBJ2-3; v_gene: TRBV5-1; d_gene: TRBD1; CDR3aa: CASSLEGGVADTQYF; CDR3nt: TGCGCCAGCAGCTTAGAAGGGGGCGTGGCAGATACGCAGTATTTT
abundance: NA; j_gene: TRBJ1-2; v_gene: TRBV11-1; d_gene: NA; CDR3aa: CASSLAPQNYGYTF; CDR3nt: TGTGCCAGCAGCTTAGCGCCTCAGAACTATGGCTACACCTTC
abundance: NA; j_gene: TRBJ2-1; v_gene: TRBV11-2; d_gene: NA; CDR3aa: CASSQDRGRVYEQFF; CDR3nt: TGTGCCAGCAGCCAAGACCGGGGGCGAGTCTATGAGCAGTTCTTC
abundance: few; j_gene: TRBJ1-1; v_gene: TRBV5-1; d_gene: TRBD1; CDR3aa: CASSTSTGLTEAFF; CDR3nt: TGCGCCAGCAGCACCTCGACAGGGCTCACTGAAGCTTTCTTT
abundance: NA; j_gene: TRBJ2-6; v_gene: TRBV15; d_gene: NA; CDR3aa: CATSRGRGVGANVLTF; CDR3nt: TGTGCCACCAGCAGAGGACGAGGTGTCGGGGCCAACGTCCTGACTTTC
abundance: few; j_gene: TRBJ2-1; v_gene: TRBV20-1; d_gene: NA; CDR3aa: CSASSGGVGNEQFF; CDR3nt: TGCAGTGCTAGTAGTGGGGGCGTAGGCAATGAGCAGTTCTTC
abundance: few; j_gene: TRBJ1-5; v_gene: TRBV6-6; d_gene: NA; CDR3aa: CASSYRGRNQPQHF; CDR3nt: TGTGCCAGCAGTTACCGGGGGAGGAATCAGCCCCAGCATTTT
abundance: NA; j_gene: TRBJ1-6; v_gene: TRBV7-9; d_gene: NA; CDR3aa: CASSLAPGSGGLKSPLHF; CDR3nt: TGTGCCAGCAGCTTAGCCCCAGGCTCCGGCGGGCTCAAGTCACCCCTCCACTTT